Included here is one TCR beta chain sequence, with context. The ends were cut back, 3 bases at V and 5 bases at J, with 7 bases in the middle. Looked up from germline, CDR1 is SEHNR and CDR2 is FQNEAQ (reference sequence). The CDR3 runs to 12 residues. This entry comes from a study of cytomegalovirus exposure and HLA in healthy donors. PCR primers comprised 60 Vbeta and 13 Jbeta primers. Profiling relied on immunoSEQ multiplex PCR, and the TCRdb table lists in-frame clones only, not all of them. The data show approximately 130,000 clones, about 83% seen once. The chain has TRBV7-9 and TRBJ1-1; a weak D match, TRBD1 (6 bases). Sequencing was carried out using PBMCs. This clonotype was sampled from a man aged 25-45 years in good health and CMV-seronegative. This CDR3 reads CASSFQGTEAFF. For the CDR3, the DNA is TGTGCCAGCAGCTTCCAGGGGACTGAAGCTTTCTTT.